One and the same sample provided the 23 T cell receptor beta chains below, sequenced in a study of blood T cell repertoires in COVID-19. Here immunoSEQ multiplex PCR was the method, and the copy in TCRdb shows in-frame clones only, minus some. Among over 85,000 clones listed, roughly 92% were seen once. The source material was peripheral blood. The receptor source for this set is a woman in her forties or fifties with COVID-19, enrolled during active disease.

The rearrangement joins TRBV6-5 to TRBJ2-7, with 7 nucleotides matching TRBD2. The CDR3 totals 14 residues. The V gene end was trimmed by 0 bases and the J gene end by 4 bases; junction bases not matched to a gene: 3. The germline V gene encodes CDR1 MNHEY and CDR2 SVGAGI. CDR3 in DNA: TGTGCCAGCAGTTACTCAGCGGGGAATTACGAGCAGTACTTC. Protein product: CASSYSAGNYEQYF.

The rearrangement links TRBV18 to TRBJ2-3; D is unclear. Germline V gene data show CDR1 as KGHSH and CDR2 as LQKENI. CDR3 length equals 13 residues. V shed 2 bases and J shed 4 bases, with 7 bases lying between them. As DNA, the CDR3 is TGTGCCAGCTCACCATCCATAGCAGATACGCAGTATTTT. It translates to CASSPSIADTQYF. The full variable domain, its missing parts supplied by reference TRBV18 and TRBJ2-3, is NAGVMQNPRHLVRRRGQEARLRCSPMKGHSHVYWYRQLPEEGLKFMVYLQKENIIDESGMPKERFSAEFPKEGPSILRIQQVVRGDSAAYFCASSPSIADTQYFGPGTRLTVL.

V gene TRBV10-2 combines with J gene TRBJ2-1; 8 positions match TRBD2. CDR1 WSHSY and CDR2 SAAADI come from the germline V gene. The CDR3 is 15 amino acids. V trimming: 6 bases; J trimming: 3 bases; junction bases outside the gene matches: 7. CDR3 in DNA: TGCGCCAGCAGCGTCGGGGGGGCTGGCTACAATGAGCAGTTCTTC. Residues: CASSVGGAGYNEQFF.

The CDR3 region has the DNA TGTGCCAGCTCACCTAGGGACAGCGTCTCCACAGATACGCAGTATTTT. Translation: CASSPRDSVSTDTQYF. The chain has TRBV18 and TRBJ2-3; 7 bases line up with TRBD1. Trimming removed 3 bases from V and 2 bases from J; junction bases left unmatched: 8. The CDR3 extends over 16 amino acids. Germline-derived CDR1 and CDR2 are KGHSH and LQKENI.

This chain links TRBV5-1 with TRBJ2-1, with a tentative D call TRBD1 (5 bases). The CDR3 covers 16 residues. V lost 9 bases and J 2 bases, leaving 21 bases between the germline ends. In germline, CDR1 is SGHRS, CDR2 YFSETQ. The CDR3 loop is CAKLKLQQATYNEQFF. CDR3 nucleotide sequence: TGCGCCAAACTTAAACTCCAACAGGCTACCTACAATGAGCAGTTCTTC.

The J gene is TRBJ1-1, the V gene TRBV7-9; no firm D call. The CDR3 runs to 15 residues. Looked up from germline, CDR1 is SEHNR and CDR2 is FQNEAQ (reference sequence). Deletions cut 1 base from V and 4 bases from J, with 13 bases between. CDR3 coding DNA: TGTGCCAGCAGCTTAGAATGGGCCCCATCCACTGAAGCTTTCTTT. This translates into CASSLEWAPSTEAFF.

This clone was recorded once. The rearrangement joins TRBV5-1 to TRBJ2-6; 8 positions match TRBD1. Germline V lookup: CDR1 SGHRS, CDR2 YFSETQ. Trimming removed 6 bases from V and 4 bases from J; junction bases left unmatched: 9. CDR3 length equals 16 residues. The CDR3 protein is CASTRGLMGGANVLTF. CDR3 nucleotides: TGCGCCAGCACCAGGGGGCTTATGGGCGGGGCCAACGTCCTGACTTTC.

V and J are TRBV2 and TRBJ1-5; 8 bases are a match to TRBD1. The CDR3 is 13 amino acids. V trimming: 8 bases; J trimming: 6 bases; junction bases outside the gene matches: 6. Germline CDR1 and CDR2: SNHLY and FYNNEI. This chain's CDR3 is CASGSDRAQPQHF. The CDR3 DNA reads as TGTGCCAGCGGCTCGGACAGGGCTCAGCCCCAGCATTTT. The full variable domain, its missing parts supplied by reference TRBV2 and TRBJ1-5, is EPEVTQTPSHQVTQMGQEVILRCVPISNHLYFYWYRQILGQKVEFLVSFYNNEISEKSEIFDDQFSVERPDGSNFTLKIRSTKLEDSAMYFCASGSDRAQPQHFGDGTRLSIL.

There are a few counts of this clone. V usage is TRBV23-1 and J usage is TRBJ1-6; D is uncertain. TRBV23-1 qualifies as an ORF whose function is uncertain. Trimming shortened V by 2 bases and J by 5 bases, and 19 bases separated the two germline ends. The CDR3 runs to 18 residues. The CDR3 sequence: CASSQISRIHPDNSPLHF. The CDR3 DNA is TGCGCCAGCAGTCAAATTAGTAGAATCCACCCGGATAATTCACCCCTCCACTTT.

The J gene is TRBJ1-1, the V gene TRBV19, with a possible D match to TRBD1 (5 bases). With 7 bases removed from V and 0 bases from J, the gap between germline ends came to 9 bases. Germline-derived CDR1 and CDR2 are LNHDA and SQIVND (reference sequence). The CDR3 totals 13 residues. CDR3 protein: CASKRQLNTEAFF. CDR3 nucleotides: TGTGCCAGTAAAAGACAGTTGAACACTGAAGCTTTCTTT.

The chain combines TRBV12-3 or TRBV12-4 with TRBJ1-1, with D unclear. V lost 6 bases and J lost 1, with 9 bases in between. CDR3 length equals 13 residues. The CDR3 DNA follows: TGTGCCAGCAGGATTGAGGCGAACACTGAAGCTTTCTTT. The encoded protein is CASRIEANTEAFF.

This clone has just one count. The chain has TRBV28 and TRBJ1-1; no clear D gene. Germline CDR1 reads MDHEN; CDR2 reads SYDVKM. This CDR3 has 16 residues. Between the trimmed V and J ends, which lost 4 bases and 1 base, there was a span of 16 bases. The CDR3 is CASSSLGGSRNTEAFF. As DNA, the CDR3 is TGTGCCAGCAGTTCCTTGGGAGGATCGCGGAACACTGAAGCTTTCTTT.

This chain connects TRBV2 to TRBJ2-3; a weak D match, TRBD2 (6 bases). V lost 3 bases and J lost 2, with 24 bases in between. Germline CDR1 reads SNHLY; CDR2 reads FYNNEI. The CDR3 extends over 19 amino acids. CDR3 in amino acids: CASSDKSPTSRNDTDTQYF. In nucleotides, the CDR3 is TGTGCCAGCAGTGATAAGTCCCCTACTAGCAGGAACGACACAGATACGCAGTATTTT.

The chain has TRBV6-6 and TRBJ1-4; D remains unclear. V lost 0 bases to trimming and J lost 3 bases, with 8 bases between them. CDR1 MNHNY and CDR2 SVGAGI come from the germline V gene (reference sequence). The CDR3 runs to 15 residues. CDR3 nucleotide sequence: TGTGCCAGCAGTTACTCCCCTAGATCTAATGAAAAACTGTTTTTT. This encodes CASSYSPRSNEKLFF.

V usage is TRBV6-5 and J usage is TRBJ2-7; 8 nucleotides line up with TRBD1. V lost 6 bases and J lost 2; bases outside the gene matches: 3. CDR3 length: 13 residues. In germline, CDR1 is MNHEY, CDR2 SVGAGI. The DNA of the CDR3 is TGTGCCAGCAGGCCGACAGGGGCCTACGAGCAGTACTTC. Residues: CASRPTGAYEQYF.

This chain links TRBV24-1 with TRBJ2-5; D may be TRBD1 (7 bases). The CDR3 is 13 residues long. V lost 6 bases and J lost 7, with 14 bases in between. Germline CDR1 reads KGHDR; CDR2 reads SFDVKD. CDR3 residues: CATSPQGGGTQYF. In DNA, the CDR3 is TGTGCCACCAGTCCCCAGGGGGGTGGGACCCAGTACTTC.

This clone showed up just once. J is TRBJ2-3 and V is TRBV24-1, with D possibly matching TRBD1 (6 bases). Trimming stripped 3 bases from V and 4 bases from J, with 10 bases between. Per the germline V gene, CDR1 is KGHDR and CDR2 is SFDVKD. The CDR3 runs 14 residues. CDR3 DNA sequence: TGTGCCACCAGTGATCCGGACAGAGCAGATACGCAGTATTTT. Amino acid sequence: CATSDPDRADTQYF.

V usage is TRBV24-1 and J usage is TRBJ1-2; D is unclear. This CDR3 has 13 residues. Per the germline V gene, CDR1 is KGHDR and CDR2 is SFDVKD. V was shortened by 7 bases and J by 4 bases, with 12 bases between the two germline ends. CDR3 bases: TGTGCCACCAGGGCCGGAGCCTCCTATGGCTACACCTTC. It yields the protein CATRAGASYGYTF.

This rearrangement joins TRBV19 to TRBJ1-5; TRBD1 might be the D (5 bases). Germline V gene lookup returns CDR1 LNHDA and CDR2 SQIVND (reference sequence). V was shortened by 5 bases and J by 4 bases, with 12 bases between the two germline ends. The CDR3 is made up of 14 amino acids. CDR3 coding DNA: TGTGCCAGTAGTCCCGCTCCAGGGAATCAGCCCCAGCATTTT. This encodes CASSPAPGNQPQHF.

The V call is TRBV5-1, the J call TRBJ1-2, with unresolved D. V gave up 0 bases and J gave up 7 bases, with 10 bases separating them. CDR1 and CDR2 from the germline V gene are SGHRS and YFSETQ. The CDR3 has 13 residues. The DNA of the CDR3 is TGCGCCAGCAGCTTGGCAGAGACTAGTGGCTACACCTTC. This translates into CASSLAETSGYTF. The whole variable domain, filled in from reference TRBV5-1 and TRBJ1-2, reads KAGVTQTPRYLIKTRGQQVTLSCSPISGHRSVSWYQQTPGQGLQFLFEYFSETQRNKGNFPGRFSGRQFSNSRSEMNVSTLELGDSALYLCASSLAETSGYTFGSGTRLTVV.

The CDR3 DNA sequence: TGTGCCAGCAGCCGATCCCGGACAGGGGGCCATAGCAATCAGCCCCAGCATTTT. Protein: CASSRSRTGGHSNQPQHF. The chain links TRBV6-6 to TRBJ1-5; TRBD1 matches at 11 bases. The CDR3 is made up of 18 amino acids. Germline V gives CDR1 MNHNY, CDR2 SVGAGI (reference sequence). With 6 bases clipped from V and 0 bases from J, the junction kept 10 bases outside the gene matches.

The chain carries TRBV12-3 or TRBV12-4 and TRBJ2-1; the D is unclear. V was cut by 2 bases and J by 7 bases, with 3 bases left in between. The CDR3 runs 11 residues. The CDR3 is CASSLQNEQFF. The CDR3 nucleotides are TGTGCCAGCAGTTTACAAAATGAGCAGTTCTTC.

The V and J genes are TRBV5-6 and TRBJ2-2, with D possibly being TRBD1 (6 bases). V shed 4 bases and J shed 6 bases, with 10 bases lying between them. Germline-derived CDR1 and CDR2 are SGHDT and YYEEEE. This CDR3 comprises 13 residues. The CDR3 DNA reads TGTGCCAGCAGCATAGGGGGAGCCGGGGAGCTGTTTTTT. It is translated as CASSIGGAGELFF.